This T cell receptor beta chain is drawn from a study of T cell responses to AZD1222 COVID-19 vaccine. Whole-study findings and limits: Epitopes outside B.1.351 and B.1.1.7 mutated regions reportedly drew nearly half of spike TCRs. Spike-specific TCR depth and breadth grew after two AZD1222 doses. There were mostly white British donors and more females than males, and clonal diversity was possibly underestimated.

Trimming pared 5 bases from V and 2 bases from J, leaving 12 bases between. Germline CDR1 is MNHEY and CDR2 is SVGAGI. The CDR3 is 14 amino acids. Pooled together were second doses at about 4 or about 12 weeks. About this clone itself: Its antigen is as yet unknown.

Assay used: immunoSEQ multiplex PCR; TCRdb lists only in-frame clones, some missing. This sample has more than 85,000 clones, with over 85% found just once. The sequence derives from an adult who received the AZD1222 COVID-19 vaccine. The V call is TRBV6-5, the J call TRBJ1-1, with D unclear. This material consisted of peripheral blood, taken 28 days after the second AZD1222 dose. The chain's CDR3 is CASSLGGYNTEAFF. The CDR3 DNA is TGTGCCAGCAGTCTCGGCGGTTATAACACTGAAGCTTTCTTT.